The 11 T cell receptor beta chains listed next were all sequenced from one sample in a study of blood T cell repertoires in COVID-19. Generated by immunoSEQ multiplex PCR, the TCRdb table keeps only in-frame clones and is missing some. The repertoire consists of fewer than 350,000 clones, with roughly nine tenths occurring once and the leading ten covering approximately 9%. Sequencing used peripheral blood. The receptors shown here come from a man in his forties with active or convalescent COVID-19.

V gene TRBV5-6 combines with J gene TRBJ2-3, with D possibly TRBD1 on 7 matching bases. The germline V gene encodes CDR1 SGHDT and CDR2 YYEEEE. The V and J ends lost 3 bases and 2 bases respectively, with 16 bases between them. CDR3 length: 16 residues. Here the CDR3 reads CASSWGETGYTDTQYF. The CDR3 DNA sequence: TGTGCCAGCAGCTGGGGGGAGACAGGGTACACAGATACGCAGTATTTT.

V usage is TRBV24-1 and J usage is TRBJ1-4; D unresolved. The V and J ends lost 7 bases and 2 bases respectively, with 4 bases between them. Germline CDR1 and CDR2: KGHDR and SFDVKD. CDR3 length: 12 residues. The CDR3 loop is CATSGTNEKLFF. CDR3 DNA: TGTGCCACCAGCGGGACTAATGAAAAACTGTTTTTT.

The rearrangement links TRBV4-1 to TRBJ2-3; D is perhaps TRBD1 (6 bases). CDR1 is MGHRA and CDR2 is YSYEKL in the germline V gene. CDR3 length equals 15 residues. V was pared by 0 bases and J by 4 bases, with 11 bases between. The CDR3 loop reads CASSQDRGRADTQYF. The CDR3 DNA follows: TGCGCCAGCAGCCAAGACAGGGGAAGGGCAGATACGCAGTATTTT.

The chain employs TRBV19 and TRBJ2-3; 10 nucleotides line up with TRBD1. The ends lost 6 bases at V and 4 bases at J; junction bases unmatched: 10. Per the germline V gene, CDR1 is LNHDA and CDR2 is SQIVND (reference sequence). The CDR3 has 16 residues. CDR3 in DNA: TGTGCCAGTAGCCTACGGGACAGGGGTCTACCAGATACGCAGTATTTT. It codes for CASSLRDRGLPDTQYF.

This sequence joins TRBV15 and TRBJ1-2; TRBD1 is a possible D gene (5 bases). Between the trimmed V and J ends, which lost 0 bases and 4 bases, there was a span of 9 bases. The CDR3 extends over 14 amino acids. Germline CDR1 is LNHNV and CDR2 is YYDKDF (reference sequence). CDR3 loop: CATSREGDIYGYTF. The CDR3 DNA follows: TGTGCCACCAGCAGAGAAGGGGATATCTATGGCTACACCTTC.

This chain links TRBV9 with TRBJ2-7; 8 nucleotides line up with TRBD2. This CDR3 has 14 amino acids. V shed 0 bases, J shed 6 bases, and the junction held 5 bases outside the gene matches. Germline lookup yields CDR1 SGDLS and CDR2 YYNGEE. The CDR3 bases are TGTGCCAGCAGCGTAGGCGGGAGCGGGAGCGAGCAGTACTTC. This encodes CASSVGGSGSEQYF.

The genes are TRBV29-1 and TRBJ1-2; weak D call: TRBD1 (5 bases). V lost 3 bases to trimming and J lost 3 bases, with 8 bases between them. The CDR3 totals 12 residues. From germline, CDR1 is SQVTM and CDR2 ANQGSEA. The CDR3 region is CSVEGGDYGYTF. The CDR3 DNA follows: TGCAGCGTTGAGGGAGGGGACTATGGCTACACCTTC.

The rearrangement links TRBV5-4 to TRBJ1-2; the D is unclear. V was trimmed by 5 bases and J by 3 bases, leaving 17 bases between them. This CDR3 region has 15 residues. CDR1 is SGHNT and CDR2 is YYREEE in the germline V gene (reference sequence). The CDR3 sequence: CASRYWSIGDYGYTF. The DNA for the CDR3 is TGTGCCAGCAGGTACTGGAGCATAGGAGACTATGGCTACACCTTC.

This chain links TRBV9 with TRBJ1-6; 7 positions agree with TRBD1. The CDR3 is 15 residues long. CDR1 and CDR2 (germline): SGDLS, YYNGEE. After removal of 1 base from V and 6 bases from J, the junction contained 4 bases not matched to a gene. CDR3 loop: CASSVQGGANSPLHF. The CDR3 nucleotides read TGTGCCAGCAGCGTACAGGGGGGCGCTAATTCACCCCTCCACTTT.

CDR3 sequence (DNA): TGTGCCAGCAGTTACTGGGGGGCGGGGGGCGACGGCTACACCTTC. Translating gives CASSYWGAGGDGYTF. J is TRBJ1-2 and V is TRBV6-5; D perhaps matches TRBD1 (6 bases). CDR1 and CDR2 from the germline V gene are MNHEY and SVGAGI. The CDR3 spans 15 residues. V lost 1 base to trimming and J lost 8 bases, with 17 bases between them.

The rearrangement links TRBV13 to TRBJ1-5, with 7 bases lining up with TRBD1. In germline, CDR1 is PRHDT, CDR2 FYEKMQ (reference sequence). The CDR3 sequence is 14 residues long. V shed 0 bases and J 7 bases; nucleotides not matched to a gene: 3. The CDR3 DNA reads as TGTGCCAGCAGCTTAGGAGGGGGCGGACAGCCCCAGCATTTT. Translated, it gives CASSLGGGGQPQHF. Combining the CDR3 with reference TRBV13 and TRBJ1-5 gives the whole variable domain AAGVIQSPRHLIKEKRETATLKCYPIPRHDTVYWYQQGPGQDPQFLISFYEKMQSDKGSIPDRFSAQQFSDYHSELNMSSLELGDSALYFCASSLGGGGQPQHFGDGTRLSIL.